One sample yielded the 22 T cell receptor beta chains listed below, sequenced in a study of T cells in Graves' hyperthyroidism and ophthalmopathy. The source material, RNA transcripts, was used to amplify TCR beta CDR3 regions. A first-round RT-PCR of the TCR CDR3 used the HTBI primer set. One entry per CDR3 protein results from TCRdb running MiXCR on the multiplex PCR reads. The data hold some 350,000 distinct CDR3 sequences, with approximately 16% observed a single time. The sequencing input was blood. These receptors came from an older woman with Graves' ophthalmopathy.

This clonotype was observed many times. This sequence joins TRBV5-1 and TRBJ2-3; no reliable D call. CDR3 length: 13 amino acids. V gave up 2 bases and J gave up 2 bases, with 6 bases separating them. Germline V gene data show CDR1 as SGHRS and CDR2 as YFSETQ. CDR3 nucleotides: TGCGCCAGCAGCTTAGGAAACACAGATACGCAGTATTTT. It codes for CASSLGNTDTQYF.

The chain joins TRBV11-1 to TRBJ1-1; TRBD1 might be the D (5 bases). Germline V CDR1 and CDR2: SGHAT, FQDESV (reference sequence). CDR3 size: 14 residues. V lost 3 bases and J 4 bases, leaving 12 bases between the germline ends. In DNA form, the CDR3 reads TGTGCCAGCAGCTTGGGGGGGGAAAGCACTGAAGCTTTCTTT. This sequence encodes CASSLGGESTEAFF.

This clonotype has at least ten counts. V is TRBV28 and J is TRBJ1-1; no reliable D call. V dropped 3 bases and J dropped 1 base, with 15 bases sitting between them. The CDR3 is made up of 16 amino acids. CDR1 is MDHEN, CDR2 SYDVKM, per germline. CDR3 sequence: CASSFILTPGNTEAFF. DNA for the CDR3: TGTGCCAGCAGTTTCATTCTGACGCCCGGGAACACTGAAGCTTTCTTT. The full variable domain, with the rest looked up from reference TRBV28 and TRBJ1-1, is DVKVTQSSRYLVKRTGEKVFLECVQDMDHENMFWYRQDPGLGLRLIYFSYDVKMKEKGDIPEGYSVSREKKERFSLILESASTNQTSMYLCASSFILTPGNTEAFFGQGTRLTVV.

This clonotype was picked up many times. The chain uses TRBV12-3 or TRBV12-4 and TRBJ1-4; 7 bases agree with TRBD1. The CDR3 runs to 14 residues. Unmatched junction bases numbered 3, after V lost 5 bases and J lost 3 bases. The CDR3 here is CASSPTGPNEKLFF. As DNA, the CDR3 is TGTGCCAGCAGTCCGACAGGGCCTAATGAAAAACTGTTTTTT.

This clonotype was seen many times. CDR3 in amino acids: CASTSPNTEAFF. Written as DNA, the CDR3 is TGCGCCAGCACCTCCCCGAACACTGAAGCTTTCTTT. The V and J genes are TRBV5-1 and TRBJ1-1, with D hard to call. Trimming pared 6 bases from V and 1 base from J, leaving 7 bases between. The CDR3 contains 12 residues. CDR1 and CDR2 (germline): SGHRS, YFSETQ.

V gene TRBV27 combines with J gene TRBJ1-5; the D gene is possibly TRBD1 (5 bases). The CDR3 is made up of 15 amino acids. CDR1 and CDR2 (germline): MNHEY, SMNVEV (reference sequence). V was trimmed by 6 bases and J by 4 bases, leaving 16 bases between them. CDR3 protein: CASSPGGQPNQPQHF. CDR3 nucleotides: TGTGCCAGCAGCCCCGGGGGTCAACCGAATCAGCCCCAGCATTTT.

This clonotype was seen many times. This CDR3 reads CASRVAGGQETQYF. The CDR3 DNA is TGTGCCAGCAGGGTGGCGGGAGGGCAGGAGACCCAGTACTTC. V is TRBV6-1 and J is TRBJ2-5; 9 nucleotides match TRBD2. CDR1 is MNHNS, CDR2 SASEGT, per germline. Trimming at V came to 6 bases and at J to 5 bases, leaving 7 bases not matched to a gene. The length of the CDR3 is 14 residues.

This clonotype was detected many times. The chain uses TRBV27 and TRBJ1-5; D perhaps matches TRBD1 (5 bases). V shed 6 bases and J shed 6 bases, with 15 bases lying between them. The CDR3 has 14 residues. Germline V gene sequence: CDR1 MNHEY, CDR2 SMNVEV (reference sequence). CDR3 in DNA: TGTGCCAGCAGCAGGGCCCTGGAAGGTCAGCCCCAGCATTTT. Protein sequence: CASSRALEGQPQHF.

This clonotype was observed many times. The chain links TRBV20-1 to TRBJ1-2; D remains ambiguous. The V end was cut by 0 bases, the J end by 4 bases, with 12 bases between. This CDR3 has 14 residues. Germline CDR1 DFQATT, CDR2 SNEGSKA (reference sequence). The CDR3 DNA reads TGCAGTGCTAGAGATCGCCCGGGTGTCTATGGCTACACCTTC. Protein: CSARDRPGVYGYTF.

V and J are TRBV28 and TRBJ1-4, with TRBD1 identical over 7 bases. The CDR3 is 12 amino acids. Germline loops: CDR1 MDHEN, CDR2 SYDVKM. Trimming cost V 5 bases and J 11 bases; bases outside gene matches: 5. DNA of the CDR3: TGTGCCAGCAGTACCCTCAGGGGGAAACTGTTTTTT. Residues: CASSTLRGKLFF.

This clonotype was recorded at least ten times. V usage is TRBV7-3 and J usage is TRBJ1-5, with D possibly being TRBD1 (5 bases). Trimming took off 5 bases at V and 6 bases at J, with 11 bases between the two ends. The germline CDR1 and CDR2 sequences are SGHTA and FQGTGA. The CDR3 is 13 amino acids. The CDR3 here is CASSPQRGQPQHF. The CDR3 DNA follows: TGTGCCAGCAGCCCCCAAAGGGGTCAGCCCCAGCATTTT.

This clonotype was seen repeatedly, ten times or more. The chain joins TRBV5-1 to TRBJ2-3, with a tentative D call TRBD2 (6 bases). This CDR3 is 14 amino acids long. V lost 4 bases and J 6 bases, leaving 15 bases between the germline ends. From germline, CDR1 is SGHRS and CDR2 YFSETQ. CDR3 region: CASSPGDRRDTQYF. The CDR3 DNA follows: TGCGCCAGCAGCCCGGGGGATAGGAGGGATACGCAGTATTTT.

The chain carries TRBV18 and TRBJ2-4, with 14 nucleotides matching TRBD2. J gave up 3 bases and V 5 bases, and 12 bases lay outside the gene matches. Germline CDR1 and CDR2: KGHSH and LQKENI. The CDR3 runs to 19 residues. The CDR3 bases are TGTGCCAGCTCAAAGACTAGCGGGAGGGCCCAAGTTGGCAAAAACATTCAGTACTTC. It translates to CASSKTSGRAQVGKNIQYF.

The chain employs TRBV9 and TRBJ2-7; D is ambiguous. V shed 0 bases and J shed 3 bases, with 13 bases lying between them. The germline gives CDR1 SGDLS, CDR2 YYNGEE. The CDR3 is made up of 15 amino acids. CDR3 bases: TGTGCCAGCAGCGTAGCAGCCCAACCTTTCTACGAGCAGTACTTC. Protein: CASSVAAQPFYEQYF.

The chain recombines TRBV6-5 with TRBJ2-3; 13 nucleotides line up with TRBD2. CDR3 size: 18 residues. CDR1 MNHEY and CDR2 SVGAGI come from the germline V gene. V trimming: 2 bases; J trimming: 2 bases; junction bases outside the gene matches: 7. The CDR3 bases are TGTGCCAGCAGTTACCGAGCCGGGACTAGCGGGAACACAGATACGCAGTATTTT. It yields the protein CASSYRAGTSGNTDTQYF.

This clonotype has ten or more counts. Here the CDR3 DNA reads TGCGCCAGCAGCACCACGGGGGGAGAGACCCAGTACTTC. This encodes CASSTTGGETQYF. The chain couples TRBV5-1 to TRBJ2-5, with 7 bases fitting TRBD2. This CDR3 is 13 amino acids long. Germline V gene lookup returns CDR1 SGHRS and CDR2 YFSETQ. V lost 4 bases and J lost 4; bases outside the gene matches: 4.

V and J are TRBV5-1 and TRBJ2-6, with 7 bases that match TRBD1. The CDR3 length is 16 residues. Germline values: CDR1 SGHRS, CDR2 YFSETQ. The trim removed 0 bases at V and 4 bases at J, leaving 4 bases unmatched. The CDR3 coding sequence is TGCGCCAGCAGCTTGGACAGGGGAGAAGGGGCCAACGTCCTGACTTTC. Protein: CASSLDRGEGANVLTF.

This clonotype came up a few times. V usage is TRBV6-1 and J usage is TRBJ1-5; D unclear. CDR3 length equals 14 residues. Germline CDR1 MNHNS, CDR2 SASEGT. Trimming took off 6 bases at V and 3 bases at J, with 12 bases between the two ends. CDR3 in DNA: TGTGCCAGCAGGACGGACGGGGACAATCAGCCCCAGCATTTT. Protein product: CASRTDGDNQPQHF.

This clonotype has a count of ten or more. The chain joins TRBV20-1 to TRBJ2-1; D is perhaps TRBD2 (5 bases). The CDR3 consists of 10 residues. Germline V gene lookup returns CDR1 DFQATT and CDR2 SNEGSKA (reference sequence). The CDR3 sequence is CSPLEGAQFF. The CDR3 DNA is TGCAGCCCACTCGAGGGCGCGCAGTTCTTC.

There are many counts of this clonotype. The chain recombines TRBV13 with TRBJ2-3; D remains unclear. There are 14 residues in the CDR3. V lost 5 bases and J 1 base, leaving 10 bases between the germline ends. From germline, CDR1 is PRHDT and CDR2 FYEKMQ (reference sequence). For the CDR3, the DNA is TGTGCCAGCAGCCCTACATCCCGCACAGATACGCAGTATTTT. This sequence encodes CASSPTSRTDTQYF. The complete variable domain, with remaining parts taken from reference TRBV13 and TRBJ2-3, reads AAGVIQSPRHLIKEKRETATLKCYPIPRHDTVYWYQQGPGQDPQFLISFYEKMQSDKGSIPDRFSAQQFSDYHSELNMSSLELGDSALYFCASSPTSRTDTQYFGPGTRLTVL.

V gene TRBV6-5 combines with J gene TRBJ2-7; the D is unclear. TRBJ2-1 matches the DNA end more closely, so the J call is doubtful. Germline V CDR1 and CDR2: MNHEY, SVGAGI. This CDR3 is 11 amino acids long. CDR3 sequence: CASSYSYEQFF. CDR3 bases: TGTGCCAGCAGTTACTCCTACGAGCAGTTCTTC.

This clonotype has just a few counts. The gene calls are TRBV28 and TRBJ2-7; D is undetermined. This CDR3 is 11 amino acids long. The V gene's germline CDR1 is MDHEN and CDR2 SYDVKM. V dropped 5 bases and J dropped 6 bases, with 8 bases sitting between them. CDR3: CASSPTGEQYF. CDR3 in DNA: TGTGCCAGCAGTCCCACGGGCGAGCAGTACTTC.